A single sample is the source of the 17 T cell receptor beta chains below, sequenced in a study of radiation and T cells in renal cell carcinoma. Sequencing used immunoSEQ multiplex PCR; TCRdb keeps in-frame clones, though not all of them. The sample has approximately 86,000 clones; around 81% are singletons. Time point in this sample: blood 4 weeks post-SBRT, at nephrectomy. Treatment of the sample: 15 Gy SBRT to primary tumor, nephrectomy 4 weeks later. Specimen: blood, collected from a patient whose treatment included radiotherapy and nephrectomy. The origin of the receptors is a man aged 45-65 years with renal cell carcinoma.

V and J are TRBV10-1 and TRBJ2-7; TRBD2 matches at 11 bases. The germline V gene encodes CDR1 WNHNN and CDR2 SYGVQD (reference sequence). This CDR3 is built from 13 residues. Unmatched junction bases numbered 4, after V lost 2 bases and J lost 10 bases. CDR3 amino acids: CASSERLAGSQYF. For the CDR3, the DNA is TGCGCCAGCAGTGAGCGACTAGCGGGATCCCAGTACTTC.

This clone showed up just once. V gene TRBV18 combines with J gene TRBJ2-5; possible D gene TRBD1, 6 bases. The V and J ends lost 2 bases and 5 bases respectively, with 9 bases between them. The CDR3 runs to 13 residues. Germline loops: CDR1 KGHSH, CDR2 LQKENI. The CDR3 sequence is CASSPATGETQYF. In DNA form, the CDR3 reads TGTGCCAGCTCACCAGCTACAGGGGAGACCCAGTACTTC.

V is TRBV2 and J is TRBJ2-2; 12 positions agree with TRBD2. The CDR3 is 15 residues long. The germline gives CDR1 SNHLY, CDR2 FYNNEI. V was clipped by 6 bases and J by 7 bases; unmatched bases: 6. The CDR3 DNA sequence: TGTGCCAGCAGCCTAGCGGGGGGGCCCGGCGGGGAGCTGTTTTTT. Amino acids: CASSLAGGPGGELFF.

The J gene is TRBJ1-1, the V gene TRBV28; possible D gene TRBD1, 5 bases. CDR1 MDHEN and CDR2 SYDVKM come from the germline V gene. The CDR3 is 12 residues long. Trimming pared 2 bases from V and 9 bases from J, leaving 10 bases between. For the CDR3, the DNA is TGTGCCAGCAGTTTACGGGGGGGAAAAGCTTTCTTT. This codes for CASSLRGGKAFF.

The rearrangement uses TRBV7-2 and TRBJ2-7, with D tentatively TRBD2 (5 bases). This CDR3 spans 14 amino acids. Germline V gene data show CDR1 as SGHTA and CDR2 as FQGNSA. The ends were cut back, 5 bases at V and 1 base at J, with 12 bases in the middle. The CDR3 protein is CASSHPGKSYEQYF. The CDR3 DNA reads TGTGCCAGCAGCCACCCCGGGAAATCCTACGAGCAGTACTTC.

The J gene is TRBJ2-1, the V gene TRBV4-1, with 9 nucleotides matching TRBD2. V gave up 2 bases and J gave up 5 bases; unmatched junction bases: 10. Germline loops: CDR1 MGHRA, CDR2 YSYEKL. The CDR3 sequence is 17 residues long. The CDR3 DNA reads as TGCGCCAGCAGCCAAAGAGCCGGGACTAGCAGAAACAATGAGCAGTTCTTC. It is translated as CASSQRAGTSRNNEQFF.

V usage is TRBV5-1 and J usage is TRBJ2-1, with TRBD1 matching over 11 bases. V gave up 4 bases and J gave up 8 bases; unmatched junction bases: 8. The CDR3 is made up of 15 amino acids. Germline V gene data show CDR1 as SGHRS and CDR2 as YFSETQ. CDR3 protein: CASSMGQGEVDEQFF. DNA of the CDR3: TGCGCCAGCAGCATGGGACAGGGGGAGGTGGATGAGCAGTTCTTC.

This sequence joins TRBV5-1 and TRBJ2-1; D not resolved. In germline, CDR1 is SGHRS, CDR2 YFSETQ. This CDR3 contains 16 residues. Between the trimmed V and J ends, which lost 4 bases and 0 bases, there was a span of 14 bases. CDR3 loop: CASSPGRFRSYNEQFF. CDR3 coding DNA: TGCGCCAGCAGCCCCGGACGTTTCCGCTCCTACAATGAGCAGTTCTTC.

The chain uses TRBV7-9 and TRBJ2-7, with D perhaps matching TRBD1 (6 bases). Germline CDR1 reads SEHNR; CDR2 reads FQNEAQ (reference sequence). The CDR3 covers 12 residues. Trimming pared 4 bases from V and 5 bases from J, leaving 9 bases between. The CDR3 DNA is TGTGCCAGCAGCTCGGACAGCGACGAGCAGTACTTC. This translates into CASSSDSDEQYF.

The chain recombines TRBV4-2 with TRBJ2-7; 11 nucleotides line up with TRBD2. Germline V CDR1 and CDR2: LGHNA, YNFKEQ. J gave up 3 bases and V 0 bases, and 7 bases lay outside the gene matches. The CDR3 consists of 17 residues. The CDR3 nucleotides are TGTGCCAGCAGCCAAGATTCCACTAGCGGGGGCTACTACGAGCAGTACTTC. Amino acid sequence: CASSQDSTSGGYYEQYF.

This clone was counted between two and nine times. The rearrangement joins TRBV18 to TRBJ1-1; D not certain. The CDR3 runs 13 residues. CDR1 is KGHSH, CDR2 LQKENI, per germline. Trimming stripped 2 bases from V and 5 bases from J, with 9 bases between. The CDR3 DNA reads TGTGCCAGCTCACCAGATATGGATACTGAAGCTTTCTTT. Protein sequence: CASSPDMDTEAFF.

This clone was counted once. The chain is built from TRBV30 and TRBJ2-7, with unresolved D. The CDR3 is 11 residues long. Trimming pared 2 bases from V and 11 bases from J, leaving 13 bases between. CDR1 and CDR2 from the germline V gene are GTSNPN and SVGIG (reference sequence). In nucleotides, the CDR3 is TGTGCCTGGAGTATTAGCCTAATCGAGTACTTC. Its translation: CAWSISLIEYF.

The count of this clone is one. V usage is TRBV2 and J usage is TRBJ2-4; D possibly corresponds to TRBD1 (6 bases). Germline loops: CDR1 SNHLY, CDR2 FYNNEI. The CDR3 totals 14 residues. V lost 7 bases and J 8 bases, leaving 18 bases between the germline ends. The CDR3 loop reads CASTLGQRVDIQYF. CDR3 coding DNA: TGTGCCAGCACCCTAGGACAGAGGGTAGACATTCAGTACTTC.

The chain combines TRBV12-2 with TRBJ2-7; no check of the table's D call, TRBD1, against the DNA was made. TRBV12-2 is described as a pseudogene. The CDR3 is made up of 14 amino acids. CDR3 nucleotides: TGTGCAAGTCGAATGAGGGACATGTCCTACGAGCAGTACTTC. Translated, it gives CASRMRDMSYEQYF.

V usage is TRBV6-5 and J usage is TRBJ2-3; unclear D gene. The V end was cut by 4 bases, the J end by 6 bases, with 11 bases between. CDR3 size: 13 residues. CDR1 is MNHEY, CDR2 SVGAGI, per germline. The CDR3 DNA is TGTGCCAGCAGTTTACCCGGAGCGGATACGCAGTATTTT. Residues: CASSLPGADTQYF.

The chain couples TRBV6-5 to TRBJ1-2; TRBD1 agrees at 7 bases. Germline values: CDR1 MNHEY, CDR2 SVGAGI. With 0 bases clipped from V and 4 bases from J, the junction kept 5 bases outside the gene matches. The CDR3 is made up of 15 amino acids. CDR3 residues: CASSYSTAGGYGYTF. As DNA, the CDR3 is TGTGCCAGCAGTTACTCGACGGCAGGGGGCTATGGCTACACCTTC.

This chain connects TRBV4-3 to TRBJ2-1; D possibly corresponds to TRBD1 (6 bases). The germline V and J ends were trimmed by 1 base and 1 base, with 8 bases remaining between them. Germline CDR1 is LGHNA and CDR2 is YSLEER. The CDR3 has 15 amino acids. CDR3 DNA sequence: TGCGCCAGCAGCCAAGGACAGGTATCCTACAATGAGCAGTTCTTC. This gives the protein CASSQGQVSYNEQFF.